This is a list of T cell receptor beta chains from one sample in a study of T cell responses to AZD1222 COVID-19 vaccine. TCRdb's table, derived via immunoSEQ multiplex PCR, lists solely in-frame clones and lacks some. The sample consists of tens of thousands of clones, about 86% of them appearing once. The specimen comprised peripheral blood, sampled on day 0 of MenACWY control vaccination. The receptors derive from an adult in good health. Both conserved end residues are part of each CDR3. A D gene is named only where the DNA matches it firmly. Rows may omit the clone size; those that give it use once, few, many or a size class.

CDR3nt,CDR3aa,j_gene,abundance,v_gene,d_gene
TGTGCCAGCTCACCAGGCCGCTCTGGAAACACCATATATTTT,CASSPGRSGNTIYF,TRBJ1-3,once,TRBV18,.
TGTGCCAGCAGTTTTATCCCTGGGGGGGGCTTCCCGAACACCGGGGAGCTGTTTTTT,CASSFIPGGGFPNTGELFF,TRBJ2-2,.,TRBV27,.
TGCGCCAGCAGCTTGGTGGACACTGAAGCTTTCTTT,CASSLVDTEAFF,TRBJ1-1,.,TRBV5-1,.
TGTGCCAGCAGCCTGGTTAATTCACCCCTCCACTTT,CASSLVNSPLHF,TRBJ1-6,once,TRBV7-8,.
TGTGCCTGGAGTGTACAGGGACAGGGGAGGACTGAAGCTTTCTTT,CAWSVQGQGRTEAFF,TRBJ1-1,.,TRBV30,TRBD1
TGTGCCAGCAGCTTTCGGGGGGGCACTGAAGCTTTCTTT,CASSFRGGTEAFF,TRBJ1-1,.,TRBV7-8,.
TGTGCCAGCAGCTTAAGAGCGGGGGGGCTGGGCACCGGGGAGCTGTTTTTT,CASSLRAGGLGTGELFF,TRBJ2-2,.,TRBV7-2,TRBD2
TGTGCCAGCAGCCAAAGCTTCGCCAGGGGGAAAGATGAAGCTTTCTTT,CASSQSFARGKDEAFF,TRBJ1-1,.,TRBV3-1/TRBV3-2,TRBD1
TGTGCCAGCAGCCAAGGAGACAGGGGATACAATGAGCAGTTCTTC,CASSQGDRGYNEQFF,TRBJ2-1,.,TRBV3-1/TRBV3-2,TRBD1
TGTGCCAGCAGCTTAGGGGGGGGACAGGGTGGAAATGAGCAGTTCTTC,CASSLGGGQGGNEQFF,TRBJ2-1,.,TRBV7-8,TRBD1
TGTGCCAGCAGTTTCGCGCGGCAGGGGGCAACTTCGAACACTGAAGCTTTCTTT,CASSFARQGATSNTEAFF,TRBJ1-1,.,TRBV27,TRBD1
TGTGCCAGCAGCCTGAACTCTGGAAACACCATATATTTT,CASSLNSGNTIYF,TRBJ1-3,.,TRBV7-2,.
TGTGCCAGCAGCTTGTGGGGGTCCGGTCAGCCCCAGCATTTT,CASSLWGSGQPQHF,TRBJ1-5,once,TRBV5-8,.
TGTGCCAGCAGCCCGATGAACTTAAGGGAGTATGGCTACACCTTC,CASSPMNLREYGYTF,TRBJ1-2,.,TRBV7-9,.
TGCAGCGTTGAAGCAGTCGGTTCCCTAGGACAGGGAGTTCCCGGGGAGCTGTTTTTT,CSVEAVGSLGQGVPGELFF,TRBJ2-2,.,TRBV29-1,TRBD1